This T cell receptor beta chain is drawn from a study of blood T cell repertoires in COVID-19. Overall study: From T cells, B-cell-depleted T cells, or PBMCs came the material, which was cDNA or gDNA.

Participants were aged roughly 18 to 89 years from about 25 US areas. Clinical history as reported by participants underpinned cohort assignment. Symptom resolution, clearance, or two negative PCRs marked the recovered donors of Cohort 3. V lost 6 bases, J lost 8 bases, and 16 bases lay in between. The CDR3 is made up of 14 amino acids. Germline assignment: CDR1 MNHEY and CDR2 SMNVEV (reference sequence). Only in-frame clones appear in the TCRdb table, and some are missing; sequencing was by immunoSEQ multiplex PCR. This table has roughly 180,000 clones, around 85% appearing once. Specimen: PBMCs or T cells enriched from blood (not recorded which). The rearrangement links TRBV27 to TRBJ1-4; D unclear. This receptor was obtained from a man between 35 and 55 years old who had recovered from COVID-19. CDR3 in amino acids: CASSLTWLQEKLFF. CDR3 nucleotide sequence: TGTGCCAGCAGCCTCACGTGGCTTCAGGAAAAACTGTTTTTT.